This record covers a single T cell receptor beta chain. An end of the junction differs from the germline gene, which may be a read error. This specimen comes from a study of a mutant IDH1 vaccine in newly diagnosed glioma. Study-level background: Previous care, which was radiotherapy, temozolomide, or both, most often involved both.

Generated by immunoSEQ multiplex PCR, the TCRdb table keeps only in-frame clones and is missing some. The sample comprises about 96,000 clones, around three quarters of which are singletons, and around 7% rests with the top ten. As to time point: baseline, week 1 (first vaccination visit). The treatment here: pre-vaccination baseline after standard-of-care therapy. The sequencing used PBMCs, collected from a glioma patient treated with radiotherapy, temozolomide or both. This TCR was sampled from a man aged 40-50 years with glioma.

CDR3 protein: CASSLYSSEQYF. DNA of the CDR3: TGTGCCAGCAGCTTGTATTCCTCCGAGCAGTACTTC. The gene calls are TRBV5-4 and TRBJ2-7, with D hard to call. Germline CDR1 is SGHNT and CDR2 is YYREEE (reference sequence). The CDR3 runs 12 residues.